Presented here are 9 T cell receptor beta chains from one specimen sequenced in a study of regulatory T cells in long-lasting Graves disease (dated by TCRdb to the early 2020s). What this sample's time point label stands for: newly diagnosed GD, antithyroid drugs for less than 3 months. For both TCR sequencing and RNA sequencing, RNA was extracted from PBMCs in TRIzol. The library came from multiplex PCR. Sequenced using an Illumina HiSeq 4000. TCR beta libraries were built with iRepertoire HTBI primers and Arm-PCR amplification of CDR3 regions. TCRdb reprocessing: public reads trimmed at Q25 with fastp, clones called with MiXCR, in-frame beta chains kept. Entries that share a CDR3 protein sequence are merged under the most common genes and DNA. For this sample there are roughly 400,000 distinct CDR3 sequences; 15% appear just once. About 7.6% of the sample is held by the ten biggest clonotypes. The data were also submitted as part of a second study, on T cells in Graves' hyperthyroidism and ophthalmopathy.

Sample: peripheral blood mononuclear cells (PBMCs), taken at new diagnosis, from a patient treated with antithyroid drugs. Receptors were obtained from a woman between 40 and 50 years old with Graves disease. Donor details come from another sample of the same person, matched by shared clones.

The chain links TRBV28 to TRBJ2-2, with 9 bases identical to TRBD2. Germline values: CDR1 MDHEN, CDR2 SYDVKM. Losses at the gene ends were 4 bases for V and 4 bases for J; bases not matched to a gene: 22. This CDR3 has 21 residues. The DNA of the CDR3 is TGTGCCAGCAGTTCAACCTTAGGATCCTTAAGGTCTAGCGGGACCACCGGGGAGCTGTTTTTT. It translates to CASSSTLGSLRSSGTTGELFF.

This clonotype was found a few times. This chain joins TRBV15 and TRBJ1-5, with 7 bases matching TRBD1. The CDR3 totals 15 residues. The V and J ends lost 1 base and 3 bases, in that order; junction bases with no gene match: 3. Germline V gives CDR1 LNHNV, CDR2 YYDKDF (reference sequence). The CDR3 is CATSRATGANQPQHF. DNA for the CDR3: TGTGCCACCAGCAGAGCTACAGGGGCCAATCAGCCCCAGCATTTT.

This clonotype was found many times. The chain is built from TRBV7-9 and TRBJ2-3; D might be TRBD2 (6 bases). Germline V lookup: CDR1 SEHNR, CDR2 FQNEAQ (reference sequence). Trimming removed 2 bases from V and 6 bases from J, with 12 bases in between. The CDR3 extends over 14 amino acids. CDR3 nucleotides: TGTGCCAGCAGCTTATTCGGGAGAGGGGATACGCAGTATTTT. Amino acid sequence: CASSLFGRGDTQYF.

This chain uses TRBV5-5 with TRBJ2-1; 8 nucleotides align to TRBD2. CDR1 and CDR2 (germline): SGHKS, YYEKEE (reference sequence). Unmatched junction bases numbered 6, after V lost 6 bases and J lost 1 base. This CDR3 has 15 residues. The CDR3 DNA reads as TGTGCCAGCACACAGGGCGGGGGGTCCTACAATGAGCAGTTCTTC. It specifies CASTQGGGSYNEQFF.

The sample holds many counts of this clonotype. The chain is built from TRBV20-1 and TRBJ2-1; 11 bases map to TRBD2. CDR3 length: 18 residues. Trimming removed 0 bases from V and 5 bases from J; junction bases left unmatched: 12. Germline values: CDR1 DFQATT, CDR2 SNEGSKA (reference sequence). CDR3: CSARDGYSTSGSHNEQFF. The CDR3 DNA follows: TGCAGTGCTAGAGATGGCTATTCCACTAGCGGGAGCCACAATGAGCAGTTCTTC.

This clonotype has at least ten counts. The CDR3 region has the DNA TGTGCCAGTCAACTCGCAGGATCGGTGGAGACCCAGTACTTC. Protein product: CASQLAGSVETQYF. The J gene is TRBJ2-5, the V gene TRBV28; D uncertain. Germline V lookup: CDR1 MDHEN, CDR2 SYDVKM. The CDR3 length is 14 residues. The germline V and J ends were trimmed by 9 bases and 5 bases, with 19 bases remaining between them.

This clonotype occurred a few times. The CDR3 DNA sequence: TGCGCCAGCAGCCAAGATATTTCAATTTCCTACAATGAGCAGTTCTTC. Translating it yields CASSQDISISYNEQFF. The V call is TRBV4-1, the J call TRBJ2-1; unclear D gene. Trimming removed 0 bases from V and 1 base from J, with 10 bases in between. CDR1 and CDR2 from the germline V gene are MGHRA and YSYEKL. The CDR3 extends over 16 amino acids.

This clonotype occurred many times. The chain carries TRBV28 and TRBJ2-5; 11 bases map to TRBD2. J was trimmed by 5 bases and V by 1 base; bases with no gene match: 9. This CDR3 has 17 residues. The germline V gene encodes CDR1 MDHEN and CDR2 SYDVKM. The CDR3 sequence: CASSLFWLAGGVETQYF. In DNA form, the CDR3 reads TGTGCCAGCAGTTTATTTTGGCTAGCGGGAGGTGTCGAGACCCAGTACTTC.

This clonotype has more than one count but fewer than ten. V usage is TRBV29-1 and J usage is TRBJ2-5, with 7 bases identical to TRBD1. The CDR3 is 13 amino acids. Trimming removed 7 bases from V and 5 bases from J; junction bases left unmatched: 10. The germline CDR1 and CDR2 sequences are SQVTM and ANQGSEA. The CDR3 nucleotides read TGCAGCGGCCACCGACAGGGCGGGGAGACCCAGTACTTC. It is translated as CSGHRQGGETQYF.